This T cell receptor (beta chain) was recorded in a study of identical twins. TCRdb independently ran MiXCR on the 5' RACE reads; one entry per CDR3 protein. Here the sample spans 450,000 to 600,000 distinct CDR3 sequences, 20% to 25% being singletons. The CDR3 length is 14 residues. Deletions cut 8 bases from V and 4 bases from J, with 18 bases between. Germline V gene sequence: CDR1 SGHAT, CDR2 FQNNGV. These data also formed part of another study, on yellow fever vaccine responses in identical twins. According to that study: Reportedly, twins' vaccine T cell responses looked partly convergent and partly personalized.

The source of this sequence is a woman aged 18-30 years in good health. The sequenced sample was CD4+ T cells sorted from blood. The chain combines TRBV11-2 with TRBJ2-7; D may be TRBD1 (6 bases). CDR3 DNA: TGTGCCAGCCGCCTGGCAGGGGCCATATACGAGCAGTACTTC. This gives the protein CASRLAGAIYEQYF. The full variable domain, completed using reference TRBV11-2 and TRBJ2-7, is EAGVAQSPRYKIIEKRQSVAFWCNPISGHATLYWYQQILGQGPKLLIQFQNNGVVDDSQLPKDRFSAERLKGVDSTLKIQPAKLEDSAVYLCASRLAGAIYEQYFGPGTRLTVT.